This T cell receptor beta chain appears in the sequencing data of a study of identical twins' blood T cells. At the level of the study: About 50 million reads came from some 12 libraries, six alpha, six beta. Study-wide points: Twins shared more top CDR3 clonotypes than unrelated donors did.

The length of the CDR3 is 12 residues. Per the germline V gene, CDR1 is MNHNY and CDR2 is SVGAGI (reference sequence). With respect to this clonotype: Its antigen is still unknown. A much larger clonotype is one base distant, so this may be a read error.

Reared together, all three twin pairs probably met the same infectious agents and vaccines. Each TCR cDNA library carried sample-specific barcodes on both ends. Via MiXCR, TCRdb re-called the 5' RACE reads, giving one row per CDR3 protein. Of roughly 380,000 distinct CDR3 sequences listed, roughly 30% are singletons. V gene TRBV6-6 combines with J gene TRBJ1-4; no clear D. The clonotype was recovered from a woman aged 18 to 49 in good health. The source material was PBMCs. DNA of the CDR3: TGTGCCAGCAGTTACTCGGGCGAAAAACTGCTTTTT. Translating it yields CASSYSGEKLLF.